Presented here are 24 T cell receptor beta chains from one specimen sequenced in a study of shared clonotypes between healthy human individuals. Sequencing used immunoSEQ multiplex PCR; TCRdb keeps in-frame clones, though not all of them. Of 450,000 to 700,000 clones listed, nearly 97% were seen once; the top ten hold 0.085% to 0.11%. Naivety among CD8 cells was defined by CD45RO negativity and positive CCR7 selection, thereby excluding terminally differentiated effector memory CD45RA+ cells. Sequenced material: naive CD8+ T cells sorted from blood. The receptors derive from a woman in her 30s in good health.

Worth noting for this clone: This sample also contains other DNA sequences that code for the same CDR3. The CDR3 coding sequence is TGTGCCAGCAGTTCCCTATCCTACAATGAGCAGTTCTTC. Protein product: CASSSLSYNEQFF. This chain uses TRBV28 with TRBJ2-1, with D unclear. CDR1 and CDR2 (germline): MDHEN, SYDVKM. Trimming took 4 bases from V and 1 from J, leaving 5 bases between them. The CDR3 runs 13 residues.

The chain couples TRBV7-6 to TRBJ2-5, with D possibly being TRBD2 (6 bases). Germline values: CDR1 SGHVS, CDR2 FNYEAQ. This CDR3 has 15 amino acids. Trimming pared 4 bases from V and 11 bases from J, leaving 23 bases between. The CDR3 loop is CASSSPLERVGEQYF. CDR3 sequence (DNA): TGTGCCAGCAGCTCCCCATTGGAGCGGGTTGGAGAGCAGTACTTC.

The J gene is TRBJ1-2, the V gene TRBV6-5; no clear D gene. CDR3 size: 13 residues. V was trimmed by 2 bases and J by 3 bases, leaving 7 bases between them. Germline V gene lookup returns CDR1 MNHEY and CDR2 SVGAGI. The CDR3 protein is CASSYVVDYGYTF. The CDR3 DNA follows: TGTGCCAGCAGTTACGTGGTGGACTATGGCTACACCTTC.

This chain links TRBV7-8 with TRBJ2-3, with D possibly being TRBD2 (5 bases). The CDR3 has 14 amino acids. CDR1 and CDR2 (germline): SGHVS, FQNEAQ. V was pared by 5 bases and J by 4 bases, with 13 bases between. The DNA for the CDR3 is TGTGCCAGCAGCGCCTTACTAGGCCCAGATACGCAGTATTTT. It encodes CASSALLGPDTQYF. Full variable domain (rest looked up from reference TRBV7-8 and TRBJ2-3): GAGVSQSPRYKVAKRGQDVALRCDPISGHVSLFWYQQALGQGPEFLTYFQNEAQLDKSGLPSDRFFAERPEGSVSTLKIQRTQQEDSAVYLCASSALLGPDTQYFGPGTRLTVL.

This sequence joins TRBV7-2 and TRBJ2-7; 9 bases align to TRBD1. Trimming removed 2 bases from V and 0 bases from J; junction bases left unmatched: 14. This CDR3 has 19 residues. Germline loops: CDR1 SGHTA, CDR2 FQGNSA. CDR3 region: CASSLFGTGWEHSSYEQYF. DNA for the CDR3: TGTGCCAGCAGCTTATTCGGGACAGGGTGGGAGCACAGCTCCTACGAGCAGTACTTC. The full variable domain, its missing parts supplied by reference TRBV7-2 and TRBJ2-7, is GAGVSQSPSNKVTEKGKDVELRCDPISGHTALYWYRQSLGQGLEFLIYFQGNSAPDKSGLPSDRFSAERTGGSVSTLTIQRTQQEDSAVYLCASSLFGTGWEHSSYEQYFGPGTRLTVT.

The rearrangement joins TRBV5-4 to TRBJ1-1; no definite D call. This CDR3 contains 14 residues. V was cut by 0 bases and J by 4 bases, with 10 bases left in between. Germline CDR1 is SGHNT and CDR2 is YYREEE (reference sequence). The CDR3 DNA reads as TGTGCCAGCAGCTTGGGAGGCGAAGGCACTGAAGCTTTCTTT. Translating it yields CASSLGGEGTEAFF.

The rearrangement links TRBV7-3 to TRBJ1-2, with TRBD1 matching over 9 bases. Germline CDR1 is SGHTA and CDR2 is FQGTGA. Unmatched junction bases numbered 5, after V lost 2 bases and J lost 7 bases. This CDR3 spans 14 amino acids. The CDR3 spells CASSLGQGWSGYTF. Written as DNA, the CDR3 is TGTGCCAGCAGCTTAGGACAGGGGTGGTCTGGCTACACCTTC.

The chain links TRBV4-1 to TRBJ2-2; 7 nucleotides agree with TRBD2. CDR3 size: 17 residues. V gave up 4 bases and J gave up 2 bases; unmatched junction bases: 10. Germline CDR1 reads MGHRA; CDR2 reads YSYEKL. CDR3 bases: TGCGCCAGCAGCCCCGGAGGGGCGGGAGAAAACACCGGGGAGCTGTTTTTT. It codes for CASSPGGAGENTGELFF.

The J gene is TRBJ2-7, the V gene TRBV9, with TRBD2 matching over 8 bases. This CDR3 spans 15 amino acids. The J segment lost 4 bases and the V segment lost 0 bases, leaving 6 bases of the junction unmatched. Germline V lookup: CDR1 SGDLS, CDR2 YYNGEE. The CDR3 loop is CASSVGSGSGYEQYF. CDR3 coding DNA: TGTGCCAGCAGCGTAGGCAGCGGGAGCGGTTACGAGCAGTACTTC.

This clone was detected only once. This chain joins TRBV7-9 and TRBJ1-5; no clear D. The CDR3 is 13 amino acids. In germline, CDR1 is SEHNR, CDR2 FQNEAQ (reference sequence). V gave up 5 bases and J gave up 7 bases, with 12 bases separating them. DNA for the CDR3: TGTGCCAGCAGCCGCCACAGCGGCCAGCCCCAGCATTTT. It is translated as CASSRHSGQPQHF.

The chain combines TRBV7-9 with TRBJ2-7; TRBD2 aligns across 9 bases. Trimming took 1 base from V and 0 from J; bases not matched to a gene: 7. The CDR3 has 17 amino acids. Germline CDR1 reads SEHNR; CDR2 reads FQNEAQ (reference sequence). Here the CDR3 reads CASSLGDSGRYSYEQYF. The CDR3, as DNA: TGTGCCAGCAGCTTAGGGGATAGCGGGAGATACTCCTACGAGCAGTACTTC.

The rearrangement uses TRBV7-9 and TRBJ1-1, with D unresolved. The CDR3 loop spans 12 amino acids. Germline lookup yields CDR1 SEHNR and CDR2 FQNEAQ (reference sequence). V was pared by 7 bases and J by 4 bases, with 10 bases between. The CDR3 region has the DNA TGTGCCAGCACCTACGGTGGCACTGAAGCTTTCTTT. This sequence encodes CASTYGGTEAFF.

This chain connects TRBV13 to TRBJ2-7; 9 positions match TRBD2. The CDR3 is 17 residues long. Germline CDR1 is PRHDT and CDR2 is FYEKMQ (reference sequence). V gave up 3 bases and J gave up 0 bases; unmatched junction bases: 9. The CDR3 loop reads CASSFWGTSRSSYEQYF. For the CDR3, the DNA is TGTGCCAGCAGCTTCTGGGGGACTAGCAGGAGCTCCTACGAGCAGTACTTC.

The chain employs TRBV2 and TRBJ2-7; 9 bases map to TRBD2. CDR1 SNHLY and CDR2 FYNNEI come from the germline V gene. Trimming took 5 bases from V and 2 from J; bases not matched to a gene: 13. This CDR3 comprises 17 residues. CDR3 protein: CASSPQERGVTPYEQYF. CDR3 in DNA: TGTGCCAGCAGTCCACAGGAGCGGGGGGTTACGCCCTACGAGCAGTACTTC.

This chain uses TRBV10-1 with TRBJ2-7; 9 positions agree with TRBD2. Per germline, CDR1 WNHNN and CDR2 SYGVQD (reference sequence). The ends lost 6 bases at V and 4 bases at J; junction bases unmatched: 16. CDR3 length equals 17 residues. CDR3 nucleotides: TGCGCCAGCAGCGGTGAAACTAGCGGGCGGACCGGGTACGAGCAGTACTTC. Amino acid sequence: CASSGETSGRTGYEQYF.

The V and J genes are TRBV19 and TRBJ1-1; D perhaps matches TRBD1 (5 bases). The CDR3 totals 15 residues. V was clipped by 7 bases and J by 5 bases, with 20 bases between them. CDR1 and CDR2 (germline): LNHDA, SQIVND (reference sequence). CDR3 DNA: TGTGCCAGTACTAAACTCCAGGGTTCAGGGACTGAAGCTTTCTTT. Residues: CASTKLQGSGTEAFF. The full variable domain, with the rest looked up from reference TRBV19 and TRBJ1-1, is DGGITQSPKYLFRKEGQNVTLSCEQNLNHDAMYWYRQDPGQGLRLIYYSQIVNDFQKGDIAEGYSVSREKKESFPLTVTSAQKNPTAFYLCASTKLQGSGTEAFFGQGTRLTVV.

V usage is TRBV7-9 and J usage is TRBJ2-7; D remains unclear. V was trimmed by 5 bases and J by 3 bases, leaving 8 bases between them. Germline V lookup: CDR1 SEHNR, CDR2 FQNEAQ (reference sequence). The CDR3 has 12 residues. CDR3 sequence (DNA): TGTGCCAGCAGCGTTAACAACTACGAGCAGTACTTC. This translates into CASSVNNYEQYF.

This clone showed up just once. The chain joins TRBV5-1 to TRBJ2-7, with TRBD1 identical over 8 bases. Germline CDR1 is SGHRS and CDR2 is YFSETQ. V lost 0 bases to trimming and J lost 4 bases; unmatched junction nucleotides: 6. The CDR3 consists of 15 residues. The CDR3, as DNA: TGCGCCAGCAGCTTGGTTTTTCGGGACAGGTACGAGCAGTACTTC. Translated: CASSLVFRDRYEQYF.

This chain links TRBV13 with TRBJ2-7; TRBD2 is a possible D gene (5 bases). In germline, CDR1 is PRHDT, CDR2 FYEKMQ (reference sequence). Trimming removed 5 bases at V and 3 bases at J, with 14 bases between. The CDR3 runs to 14 residues. CDR3 DNA: TGTGCCAGCAGCATCTTCAGCGGTTACTACGAGCAGTACTTC. Translation gives CASSIFSGYYEQYF.

J is TRBJ2-2 and V is TRBV6-5; D is unclear. Trimming took 6 bases from V and 2 from J, leaving 13 bases between them. Germline values: CDR1 MNHEY, CDR2 SVGAGI. This CDR3 region has 15 residues. The CDR3 loop reads CASSLLSGNTGELFF. DNA of the CDR3: TGTGCCAGCAGCCTCCTATCGGGTAACACCGGGGAGCTGTTTTTT.

This chain uses TRBV10-2 with TRBJ2-7; D is undetermined. V gave up 4 bases and J gave up 0 bases, with 16 bases separating them. Germline V gene sequence: CDR1 WSHSY, CDR2 SAAADI. The CDR3 is made up of 16 amino acids. CDR3 amino acids: CASSGKVELSSYEQYF. The CDR3 DNA is TGCGCCAGCAGTGGGAAAGTTGAATTGAGCTCCTACGAGCAGTACTTC.

This clone occurred once. The chain combines TRBV28 with TRBJ1-2; TRBD1 might be the D (5 bases). The germline CDR1 and CDR2 sequences are MDHEN and SYDVKM. CDR3 length: 14 residues. Deletions cut 3 bases from V and 4 bases from J, with 12 bases between. CDR3 nucleotides: TGTGCCAGCAGTTTTATCCAGGGACGCTATGGCTACACCTTC. Amino acid sequence: CASSFIQGRYGYTF.

V gene TRBV13 combines with J gene TRBJ2-4; 8 bases agree with TRBD1. The germline V gene has CDR1 PRHDT and CDR2 FYEKMQ (reference sequence). The ends lost 8 bases at V and 5 bases at J; junction bases unmatched: 2. The CDR3 has 12 residues. CDR3 sequence: CASSGQENIQYF. The CDR3 nucleotides read TGTGCCAGCTCGGGACAGGAAAACATTCAGTACTTC.

The chain links TRBV29-1 to TRBJ2-1; D is possibly TRBD2 (5 bases). Trimming stripped 5 bases from V and 5 bases from J, with 16 bases between. CDR3 size: 14 residues. CDR1 and CDR2 from the germline V gene are SQVTM and ANQGSEA. The CDR3, as DNA: TGCAGCGTTATAACGGTGCTGGGAGACAATGAGCAGTTCTTC. Its protein is CSVITVLGDNEQFF.